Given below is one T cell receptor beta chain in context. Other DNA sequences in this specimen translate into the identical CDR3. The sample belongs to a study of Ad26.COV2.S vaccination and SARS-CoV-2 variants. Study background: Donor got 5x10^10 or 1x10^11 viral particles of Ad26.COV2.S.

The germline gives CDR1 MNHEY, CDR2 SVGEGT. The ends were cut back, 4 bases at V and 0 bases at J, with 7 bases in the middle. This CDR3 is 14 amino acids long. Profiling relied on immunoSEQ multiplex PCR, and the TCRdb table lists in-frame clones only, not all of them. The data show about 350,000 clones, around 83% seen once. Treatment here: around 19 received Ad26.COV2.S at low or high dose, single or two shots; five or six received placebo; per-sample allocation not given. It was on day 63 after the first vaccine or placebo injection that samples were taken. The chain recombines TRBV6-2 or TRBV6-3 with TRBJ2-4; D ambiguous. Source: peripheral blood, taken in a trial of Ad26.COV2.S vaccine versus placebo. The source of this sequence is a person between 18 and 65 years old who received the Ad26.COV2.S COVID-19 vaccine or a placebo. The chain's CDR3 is CASSSALAKNIQYF. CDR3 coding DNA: TGTGCCAGCAGTTCCGCGTTAGCCAAAAACATTCAGTACTTC.